The clone carrying this T cell receptor (beta chain) came up once. Its antigen is as yet unknown. The record originates from a study of shared clonotypes between healthy human individuals. Study-wide background: Three CD4 naive, three CD4 memory, two CD8 naive and one CD8 memory plate were used per donor.

Overall study findings and caveats: Represented diversity, genetic and exposure-history alike, was limited by few donors. Roughly 4.6% of naive CD4 clonotypes were common to a handful of donors. Memory subsets had estimated richness that was generally smaller than that of naive subsets.

The CDR3 extends over 16 amino acids. Trimming removed 0 bases from V and 4 bases from J; junction bases left unmatched: 6. Germline V gene sequence: CDR1 LNHNV, CDR2 YYDKDF (reference sequence). TCRdb's copy holds only in-frame clones and misses some; the assay was immunoSEQ multiplex PCR. Of over 300,000 clones detected, around 87% appear once; the ten largest clones hold 16%. What was sequenced was memory CD8+ T cells sorted from blood. Subset denoted: CD45RO+ cells pooled with CCR7-negative TemRA cells. This sequence was found in a man between 18 and 35 years old in good health. V gene TRBV15 combines with J gene TRBJ2-1; 7 nucleotides agree with TRBD2. The CDR3 bases are TGTGCCACCAGCAGAGATGGGGAGGGGAAATACAATGAGCAGTTCTTC. Amino acids: CATSRDGEGKYNEQFF.